Listed here are 27 T cell receptor beta chains from one sample, sequenced in a study of blood T cells in healthy people across ages. Through a sample-barcoded 5' primer and a J-beta primer mix, a second PCR was run for roughly 7 to 12 cycles. From the 5' RACE reads, TCRdb called clonotypes with MiXCR, one entry per CDR3 protein. The sample records over a million distinct CDR3 sequences, 42% being singletons. Sequenced input: blood. The receptors derive from a young woman in good health.

CDR3 loop: CASSLTGQAEQFF. CDR3 DNA sequence: TGTGCCAGCAGCTTAACGGGACAAGCTGAGCAGTTCTTC. The chain carries TRBV7-9 and TRBJ2-1; a possible D gene is TRBD1 (6 bases). Deletions cut 2 bases from V and 9 bases from J, with 11 bases between. This CDR3 region has 13 residues. Looked up from germline, CDR1 is SEHNR and CDR2 is FQNEAQ (reference sequence).

The chain links TRBV6-2 or TRBV6-3 to TRBJ1-5; D not resolved. The CDR3 contains 16 residues. Trimming left V 0 bases short and J 1 base short, with 10 bases between. From germline, CDR1 is MNHEY and CDR2 SVGEGT. CDR3 sequence reads: CASSYSLVGSNQPQHF. DNA of the CDR3: TGTGCCAGCAGTTACTCGCTTGTAGGCAGCAATCAGCCCCAGCATTTT.

This clonotype was detected ten times or more. The chain recombines TRBV29-1 with TRBJ2-1, with TRBD2 identical over 7 bases. The junction had 6 bases not matched to a gene; V was cut back by 7 bases and J by 3 bases. CDR1 is SQVTM and CDR2 is ANQGSEA in the germline V gene. There are 13 residues in the CDR3. The CDR3 here is CSGGTTNYNEQFF. Here the CDR3 DNA reads TGCAGCGGTGGGACTACCAACTACAATGAGCAGTTCTTC.

The chain uses TRBV12-3 or TRBV12-4 and TRBJ1-1; 8 bases line up with TRBD1. The CDR3 has 12 amino acids. The trim removed 8 bases at V and 11 bases at J, leaving 10 bases unmatched. In DNA, the CDR3 is TGTGCCAGCGCCCCAGGGGGCGCCGGGGCTTTCTTT. Encoded protein: CASAPGGAGAFF.

The genes are TRBV20-1 and TRBJ1-1, with 11 bases aligning to TRBD1. V trimming: 3 bases; J trimming: 6 bases; junction bases outside the gene matches: 12. Germline loops: CDR1 DFQATT, CDR2 SNEGSKA (reference sequence). This CDR3 is 16 amino acids long. CDR3 amino acids: CSASGRVDRGLPEAFF. The DNA of the CDR3 is TGCAGTGCTAGTGGTCGGGTGGACAGGGGGCTTCCTGAAGCTTTCTTT.

The rearrangement uses TRBV28 and TRBJ1-6; D is ambiguous. The CDR3 has 13 amino acids. Per germline, CDR1 MDHEN and CDR2 SYDVKM. Between the trimmed V and J ends, which lost 6 bases and 7 bases, there was a span of 10 bases. CDR3 DNA: TGTGCCAGCAGACTAAGGGAGAATTCACCCCTCCACTTT. Translating gives CASRLRENSPLHF.

This clonotype was picked up a small number of times. The V call is TRBV5-1, the J call TRBJ1-3; no definite D call. CDR1 and CDR2 (germline): SGHRS, YFSETQ. The CDR3 covers 15 residues. Trimming pared 4 bases from V and 4 bases from J, leaving 15 bases between. The CDR3 loop is CASSLRTAPGNTIYF. CDR3 bases: TGCGCCAGCAGCCTTAGGACGGCCCCGGGAAACACCATATATTTT. The entire variable domain, with the rest obtained from reference TRBV5-1 and TRBJ1-3, is as follows: KAGVTQTPRYLIKTRGQQVTLSCSPISGHRSVSWYQQTPGQGLQFLFEYFSETQRNKGNFPGRFSGRQFSNSRSEMNVSTLELGDSALYLCASSLRTAPGNTIYFGEGSWLTVV.

The chain recombines TRBV2 with TRBJ2-5, with TRBD1 as a possible D gene (6 bases). V dropped 1 base and J dropped 1 base, with 7 bases sitting between them. Germline lookup yields CDR1 SNHLY and CDR2 FYNNEI. CDR3 size: 14 residues. CDR3 nucleotide sequence: TGTGCCAGCAGTGAAGGGACAGCCCAAGAGACCCAGTACTTC. Amino acids: CASSEGTAQETQYF.

The sample holds many counts of this clonotype. V gene TRBV27 combines with J gene TRBJ2-7; D is undetermined. Germline CDR1 reads MNHEY; CDR2 reads SMNVEV (reference sequence). There are 13 residues in the CDR3. With 5 bases removed from V and 1 base from J, the gap between germline ends came to 9 bases. The chain's CDR3 is CASSRPPSYEQYF. CDR3 DNA: TGTGCCAGCAGTAGGCCACCTTCCTACGAGCAGTACTTC.

The sample holds a few counts of this clonotype. CDR3 residues: CASSLVGGQLAKNIQYF. CDR3 nucleotides: TGTGCCAGCAGCTTAGTGGGTGGCCAGCTAGCCAAAAACATTCAGTACTTC. The rearrangement uses TRBV11-2 and TRBJ2-4; D is uncertain. Trimming cost V 1 base and J 0 bases, with 13 bases left between them. Germline CDR1 is SGHAT and CDR2 is FQNNGV. CDR3 length equals 17 residues.

The V and J genes are TRBV10-3 and TRBJ2-3; 11 bases fit TRBD2. Germline trimming cut 9 bases from V and 6 bases from J; bases unmatched to any gene: 8. CDR1 is ENHRY, CDR2 SYGVKD, per germline. The CDR3 is 14 amino acids. The CDR3 DNA sequence: TGTGCCATTGGGTTAGCGGGGGGGGCCGATACGCAGTATTTT. This codes for CAIGLAGGADTQYF.

This clonotype was detected a few times. The chain employs TRBV11-2 and TRBJ2-1; weak D call: TRBD2 (6 bases). V gave up 6 bases and J gave up 4 bases, with 16 bases separating them. This CDR3 region has 15 residues. Germline loops: CDR1 SGHAT, CDR2 FQNNGV. CDR3 bases: TGTGCCAGCAGGCCCCGGGACTTACCTTACAATGAGCAGTTCTTC. It codes for CASRPRDLPYNEQFF. The full variable domain, its missing parts supplied by reference TRBV11-2 and TRBJ2-1, is EAGVAQSPRYKIIEKRQSVAFWCNPISGHATLYWYQQILGQGPKLLIQFQNNGVVDDSQLPKDRFSAERLKGVDSTLKIQPAKLEDSAVYLCASRPRDLPYNEQFFGPGTRLTVL.

The sample holds a few counts of this clonotype. CDR3 region: CASSTHPTGNEQFF. CDR3 coding DNA: TGTGCCAGCAGCACGCACCCCACAGGGAATGAGCAGTTCTTC. The chain links TRBV27 to TRBJ2-1; perhaps TRBD1 as D (6 bases). There are 14 residues in the CDR3. Germline values: CDR1 MNHEY, CDR2 SMNVEV (reference sequence). With 6 bases removed from V and 7 bases from J, the gap between germline ends came to 16 bases.

This clonotype was seen only a few times. V and J are TRBV14 and TRBJ1-2; D unclear. Germline assignment: CDR1 SGHDN and CDR2 FVKESK. The CDR3 sequence is 14 residues long. Deletions cut 2 bases from V and 5 bases from J, with 12 bases between. As DNA, the CDR3 is TGTGCCAGCAGCCAATCGGGCAGCTTTTATGGCTACACCTTC. The encoded protein is CASSQSGSFYGYTF. Looking up the rest from reference TRBV14 and TRBJ1-2 gives the full variable domain: EAGVTQFPSHSVIEKGQTVTLRCDPISGHDNLYWYRRVMGKEIKFLLHFVKESKQDESGMPNNRFLAERTGGTYSTLKVQPAELEDSGVYFCASSQSGSFYGYTFGSGTRLTVV.

The V gene is TRBV5-6, the J gene TRBJ2-2; 8 nucleotides match TRBD2. J gave up 3 bases and V 4 bases, and 8 bases lay outside the gene matches. The length of the CDR3 is 16 residues. CDR1 SGHDT and CDR2 YYEEEE come from the germline V gene. Here the CDR3 DNA reads TGTGCCAGCAGCCCGGCCATTAGCGGGGACACCGGGGAGCTGTTTTTT. Residues: CASSPAISGDTGELFF.

The CDR3 spells CASTSVDSLKEAQYF. CDR3 DNA sequence: TGTGCCAGCACCTCCGTAGACAGCCTAAAAGAGGCCCAGTACTTC. The V and J genes are TRBV6-5 and TRBJ2-7; a weak D match, TRBD1 (5 bases). Germline V lookup: CDR1 MNHEY, CDR2 SVGAGI. V lost 7 bases to trimming and J lost 10 bases, with 26 bases between them. The CDR3 has 15 residues.

This clonotype was recorded a few times. A much bigger clone sits one base away, suggesting this may be a read error. This rearrangement joins TRBV4-1 to TRBJ2-5; TRBD2 matches at 9 bases. CDR1 is MGHRA and CDR2 is YSYEKL in the germline V gene. The CDR3 runs 16 residues. The CDR3 reads CVSSQAQAGGGETQYF. In DNA form, the CDR3 reads TGCGTCAGCAGCCAAGCCCAAGCGGGAGGAGGGGAGACCCAGTACTTC.

The chain combines TRBV7-6 with TRBJ2-5; TRBD2 is a possible D gene (5 bases). V lost 3 bases and J 3 bases, leaving 17 bases between the germline ends. Germline CDR1 reads SGHVS; CDR2 reads FNYEAQ. There are 16 residues in the CDR3. CDR3 protein: CASSFNPGLREETQYF. The CDR3 region has the DNA TGTGCCAGCAGCTTCAACCCCGGACTTCGGGAAGAGACCCAGTACTTC.

In regard to this clonotype: The junction departs from the called germline gene at one end, perhaps through a read error. This sequence joins TRBV12-5 and TRBJ2-1; the D gene is possibly TRBD2 (5 bases). There are 15 residues in the CDR3. Germline assignment: CDR1 LGHNT and CDR2 FRNRAP. The DNA of the CDR3 is TGTGCTAGTGGTCCGAGGGAGACGGTTGCTCATGAACAGTTCTTC. This codes for CASGPRETVAHEQFF. Full variable domain (outside the CDR3, taken from reference TRBV12-5 and TRBJ2-1): DARVTQTPRHKVTEMGQEVTMRCQPILGHNTVFWYRQTMMQGLELLAYFRNRAPLDDSGMPKDRFSAEMPDATLATLKIQPSEPRDSAVYFCASGPRETVAHEQFFGPGTRLTVL.

This clonotype was found many times. The junction differs from germline at one of its ends, possibly a read error. The rearrangement joins TRBV4-1 to TRBJ1-5; 7 nucleotides line up with TRBD1. Germline-derived CDR1 and CDR2 are MGHRA and YSYEKL. The CDR3 runs 14 residues. The CDR3 DNA is TGTGCCAGCAGTCCAGGGACAGTCAATCAGCCCCAGCATTTT. This encodes CASSPGTVNQPQHF.

The chain joins TRBV25-1 to TRBJ1-2; the D is unclear. V lost 4 bases and J 5 bases, leaving 17 bases between the germline ends. CDR1 is MGHDK and CDR2 is SYGVNS in the germline V gene. This CDR3 spans 15 amino acids. The CDR3 nucleotides read TGTGCCAGCAGTGGCGCTTCAGAAAGGTCTTATGGCTACACCTTC. Its translation is CASSGASERSYGYTF.

This clonotype was picked up a small number of times. The chain is built from TRBV20-1 and TRBJ2-7; 12 bases are shared with TRBD2. The CDR3 has 15 amino acids. The V gene's germline CDR1 is DFQATT and CDR2 SNEGSKA (reference sequence). The V and J ends lost 6 bases and 0 bases, in that order; junction bases with no gene match: 6. The CDR3 region has the DNA TGCAGTGCAAAGACTAGCGGGAGCTACTCCTACGAGCAGTACTTC. Protein: CSAKTSGSYSYEQYF.

This clonotype appeared a few times. The J gene is TRBJ2-3, the V gene TRBV5-1; perhaps D is TRBD1 or TRBD2 (5 bases each). V was shortened by 1 base and J by 6 bases, with 18 bases between the two germline ends. Germline V gene data show CDR1 as SGHRS and CDR2 as YFSETQ. The CDR3 runs to 16 residues. CDR3 in DNA: TGCGCCAGCAGCTTGCACGGCGCCGGGACGGGGGATACGCAGTATTTT. Amino acid sequence: CASSLHGAGTGDTQYF.

This clonotype has only a few counts. This chain joins TRBV20-1 and TRBJ2-3, with TRBD2 matching over 10 bases. Unmatched junction bases numbered 6, after V lost 1 base and J lost 2 bases. Germline V CDR1 and CDR2: DFQATT, SNEGSKA (reference sequence). The CDR3 spans 16 residues. The CDR3 is CSARAKAGGPTDTQYF. The CDR3 DNA reads as TGCAGTGCTAGAGCAAAAGCGGGGGGGCCCACAGATACGCAGTATTTT.

The chain is built from TRBV20-1 and TRBJ2-7; 7 bases align to TRBD1. J lost 3 bases, V lost 4 bases, and 6 bases had no gene match. There are 13 residues in the CDR3. Germline V gene sequence: CDR1 DFQATT, CDR2 SNEGSKA (reference sequence). This CDR3 is CSANPRDSYEQYF. CDR3 DNA: TGCAGTGCTAACCCCCGGGACAGCTACGAGCAGTACTTC.

J is TRBJ2-5 and V is TRBV3-1; 7 bases align to TRBD1. The end of the DNA fits TRBJ2-7 better, so the J call may be wrong. This CDR3 contains 14 residues. CDR1 is LGHDT, CDR2 YNNKEL, per germline (reference sequence). CDR3 loop: CASSQEGTVGEQYF. DNA for the CDR3: TGTGCCAGCAGCCAAGAGGGGACAGTGGGCGAGCAGTACTTC.

This clonotype was seen ten or more times. One end of the junction is discordant with germline, which a read error may explain. This chain joins TRBV5-1 and TRBJ2-7, with 7 positions matching TRBD1. Germline lookup yields CDR1 SGHRS and CDR2 YFSETQ. The CDR3 sequence is 13 residues long. CDR3 residues: CASSPGTAYEQYF. CDR3 bases: TGTGCCAGCAGCCCCGGGACAGCCTACGAGCAGTACTTC.